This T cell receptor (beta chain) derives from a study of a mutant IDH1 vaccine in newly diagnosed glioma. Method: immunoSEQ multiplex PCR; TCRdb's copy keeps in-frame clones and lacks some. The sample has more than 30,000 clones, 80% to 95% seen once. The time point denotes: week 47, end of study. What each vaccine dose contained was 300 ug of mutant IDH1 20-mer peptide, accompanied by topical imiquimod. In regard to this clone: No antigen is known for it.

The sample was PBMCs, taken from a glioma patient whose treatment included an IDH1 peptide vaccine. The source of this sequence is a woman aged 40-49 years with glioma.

CDR3 nucleotide sequence: TGTGCCAGCAGTGAGGGGTTGAACACTGAAGCTTTCTTT. The encoded protein is CASSEGLNTEAFF. This sequence joins TRBV2 and TRBJ1-1; D gene uncertain. The CDR3 consists of 13 residues. Germline V gives CDR1 SNHLY, CDR2 FYNNEI. The germline V and J ends were trimmed by 3 bases and 0 bases, with 5 bases remaining between them.